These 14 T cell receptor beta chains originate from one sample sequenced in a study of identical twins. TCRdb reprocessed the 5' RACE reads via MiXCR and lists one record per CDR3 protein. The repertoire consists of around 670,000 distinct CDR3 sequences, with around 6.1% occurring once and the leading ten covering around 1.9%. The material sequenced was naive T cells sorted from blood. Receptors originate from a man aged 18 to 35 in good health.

The chain's CDR3 is CSVAGRFYQETQYF. For the CDR3, the DNA is TGCAGTGTAGCGGGCCGGTTTTACCAAGAGACCCAGTACTTC. V gene TRBV20-1 combines with J gene TRBJ2-5; 7 positions match TRBD2. The CDR3 is made up of 14 amino acids. V lost 7 bases to trimming and J lost 0 bases; unmatched junction nucleotides: 8. Germline CDR1 reads DFQATT; CDR2 reads SNEGSKA (reference sequence).

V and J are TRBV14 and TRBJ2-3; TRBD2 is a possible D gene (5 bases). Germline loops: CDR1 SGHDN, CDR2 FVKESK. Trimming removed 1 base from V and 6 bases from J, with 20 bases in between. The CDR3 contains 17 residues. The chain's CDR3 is CASSQVGGSQPADTQYF. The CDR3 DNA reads TGTGCCAGCAGCCAAGTCGGTGGGAGCCAACCGGCGGATACGCAGTATTTT.

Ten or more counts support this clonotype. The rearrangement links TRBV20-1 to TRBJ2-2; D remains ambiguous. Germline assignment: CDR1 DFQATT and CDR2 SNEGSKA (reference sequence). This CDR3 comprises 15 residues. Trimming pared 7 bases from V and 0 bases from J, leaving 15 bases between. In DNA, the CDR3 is TGCAGTGTCCCCCAGACATCTTCGAACACCGGGGAGCTGTTTTTT. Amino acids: CSVPQTSSNTGELFF.

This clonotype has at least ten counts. CDR3 sequence reads: CASTLDLAGIYNEQFF. Here the CDR3 DNA reads TGTGCCAGCACATTAGACTTAGCGGGAATCTACAATGAGCAGTTCTTC. The chain joins TRBV6-1 to TRBJ2-1; 8 nucleotides match TRBD2. The CDR3 length is 16 residues. The V gene end was trimmed by 7 bases and the J gene end by 3 bases; junction bases not matched to a gene: 11. Germline CDR1 reads MNHNS; CDR2 reads SASEGT.

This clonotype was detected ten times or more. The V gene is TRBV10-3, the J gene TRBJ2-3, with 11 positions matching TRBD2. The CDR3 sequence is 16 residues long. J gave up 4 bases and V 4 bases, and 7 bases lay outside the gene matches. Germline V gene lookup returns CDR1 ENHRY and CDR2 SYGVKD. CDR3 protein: CAISGATSGRADTQYF. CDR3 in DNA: TGTGCCATCAGTGGGGCAACTAGCGGGAGAGCAGATACGCAGTATTTT.

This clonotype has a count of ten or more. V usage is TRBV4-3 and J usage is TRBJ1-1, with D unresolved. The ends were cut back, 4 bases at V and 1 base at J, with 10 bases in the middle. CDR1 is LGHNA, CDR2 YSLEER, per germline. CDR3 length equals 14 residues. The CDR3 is CASSPSWGNTEAFF. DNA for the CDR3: TGCGCCAGCAGCCCTAGCTGGGGGAACACTGAAGCTTTCTTT.

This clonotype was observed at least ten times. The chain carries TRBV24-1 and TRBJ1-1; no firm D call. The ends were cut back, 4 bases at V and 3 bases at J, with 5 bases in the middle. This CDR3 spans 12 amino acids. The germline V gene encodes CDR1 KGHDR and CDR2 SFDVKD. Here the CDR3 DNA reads TGTGCCACCAGTGACCAGGACACTGAAGCTTTCTTT. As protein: CATSDQDTEAFF.

The CDR3 nucleotides read TGTGCCAGCAGCCCTCGTATCGGTCCAGATACGCAGTATTTT. It encodes CASSPRIGPDTQYF. The chain is built from TRBV11-2 and TRBJ2-3; no reliable D call. This CDR3 spans 14 amino acids. The V and J ends lost 5 bases and 4 bases respectively, with 13 bases between them. Per germline, CDR1 SGHAT and CDR2 FQNNGV.

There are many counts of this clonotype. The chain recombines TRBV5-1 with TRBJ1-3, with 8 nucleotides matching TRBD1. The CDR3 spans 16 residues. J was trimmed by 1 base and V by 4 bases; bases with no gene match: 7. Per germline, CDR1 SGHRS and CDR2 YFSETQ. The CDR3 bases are TGCGCCAGCAGCCTGACCAGGACAGGGTCTGGAAACACCATATATTTT. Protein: CASSLTRTGSGNTIYF.

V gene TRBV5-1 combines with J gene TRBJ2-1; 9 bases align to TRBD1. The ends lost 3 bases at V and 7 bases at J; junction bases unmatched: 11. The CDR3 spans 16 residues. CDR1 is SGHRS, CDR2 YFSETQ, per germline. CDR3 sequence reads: CASSWGLLGQGNEQFF. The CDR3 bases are TGCGCCAGCAGCTGGGGCCTCCTGGGACAGGGTAATGAGCAGTTCTTC.

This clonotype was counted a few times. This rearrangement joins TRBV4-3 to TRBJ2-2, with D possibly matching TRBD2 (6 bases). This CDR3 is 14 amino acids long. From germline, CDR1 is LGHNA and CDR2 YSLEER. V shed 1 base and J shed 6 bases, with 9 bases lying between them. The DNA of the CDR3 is TGCGCCAGCAGCCAAGCTGGAGGGGCCGGGGAGCTGTTTTTT. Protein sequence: CASSQAGGAGELFF.

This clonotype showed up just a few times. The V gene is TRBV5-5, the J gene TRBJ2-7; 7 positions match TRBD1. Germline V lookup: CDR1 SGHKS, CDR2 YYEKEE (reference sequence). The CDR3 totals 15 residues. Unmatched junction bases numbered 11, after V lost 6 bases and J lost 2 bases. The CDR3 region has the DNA TGTGCCAGCAAGTCTGAGAGGGACAGCCCCTACGAGCAGTACGTC. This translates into CASKSERDSPYEQYV.

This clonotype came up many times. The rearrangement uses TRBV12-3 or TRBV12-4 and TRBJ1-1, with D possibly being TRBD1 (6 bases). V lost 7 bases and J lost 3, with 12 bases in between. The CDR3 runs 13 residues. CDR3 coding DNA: TGTGCCAGCAACACCCCAGGGGACACTGAAGCTTTCTTT. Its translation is CASNTPGDTEAFF.

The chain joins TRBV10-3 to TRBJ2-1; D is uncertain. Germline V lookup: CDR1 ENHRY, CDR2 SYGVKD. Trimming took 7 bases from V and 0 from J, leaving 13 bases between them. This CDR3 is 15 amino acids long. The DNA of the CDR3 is TGTGCCATCAAGGGCATCGCAAGCTCCTACAATGAGCAGTTCTTC. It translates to CAIKGIASSYNEQFF.